The entry that follows covers one TCR beta chain sequence. No antigen is known for it. The V gene lost 3 bases and the J gene lost 10 bases, with 11 bases spanning the gap. This CDR3 is 12 amino acids long. Germline CDR1 reads SGHNT; CDR2 reads YYREEE (reference sequence). TCRdb's copy holds only in-frame clones and misses some; the assay was immunoSEQ multiplex PCR. The sample yields 92,000 or so clones, 85% to 90% seen once. This sample was included in a study of OX40 agonist ivuxolimab in advanced cancers. Whole-study findings and limits: Expanded clones tended on average to be more numerous among CD8+ T cells than CD4+.

The receptor comes from an adult with an advanced solid tumor such as melanoma, head and neck, liver or kidney cancer. The sequencing here drew on CD4+ or CD8+ T cells sorted from blood, taken in a trial of the OX40 agonist ivuxolimab. The rearrangement uses TRBV5-4 and TRBJ2-1; no clear D gene. The CDR3 protein is CASSSLVREQFF. DNA of the CDR3: TGTGCCAGCAGCTCCCTAGTGCGAGAGCAGTTCTTC.